Described below is a single TCR beta chain sequence and its context. In germline, CDR1 is MNHEY, CDR2 SMNVEV (reference sequence). The length of the CDR3 is 14 residues. Trimming took 7 bases from V and 0 from J, leaving 10 bases between them. The record originates from a study of control samples from healthy donors and cancer patients. Only in-frame clones appear in the TCRdb table, and some are missing; sequencing was by immunoSEQ multiplex PCR. This sample has fewer than 300,000 clones, with roughly 80% found just once. The sample was PBMCs. The chain is built from TRBV27 and TRBJ1-3; D is uncertain. The clonotype originates from a woman aged 55-75 years with lung cancer. This CDR3 reads CASMKAYSGNTIYF. DNA of the CDR3: TGTGCCAGCATGAAGGCCTACTCTGGAAACACCATATATTTT.